This T cell receptor beta chain was profiled in a study of T cells in Graves' hyperthyroidism and ophthalmopathy (dated by TCRdb to between 2019 and 2020). In terms of the full investigation: Peripheral blood samples were taken at the time of initial diagnosis, prior to any treatment. A discovery cohort of fewer than 110 patients, approximately 45 with Graves' ophthalmopathy and 57 with stable Graves' hyperthyroidism, was used to find distinguishing TCR V-J signatures. Prospective prediction of ophthalmopathy was tested in an independent validation cohort of 18 to 20 hyperthyroidism patients and 17 patients who later progressed to ophthalmopathy. The 100 discovery patients were randomly split 7:3 into training and test sets. In addition, the study compared T-cell repertoires in thyroid tissue and in blood from roughly 6 Graves' hyperthyroidism patients. Once sampling was done, hyperthyroidism patients were given methimazole at a starting dose of 30 mg daily, whereas ophthalmopathy patients were given high-dose intravenous methylprednisolone. According to the paper, TCR Vbeta CDR3 sequencing was carried out on some 130 peripheral blood samples, which came from 40 to 45 ophthalmopathy, about 75 hyperthyroidism and approximately 17 progressor patients. The paper's findings and limits, for the study overall: In validation, the model predicted progression to ophthalmopathy a median of approximately 6.6 months before onset, with around 70% sensitivity and nearly 75% specificity. Sample size was not statistically predetermined, and investigators were not blinded to group allocation. Most expanded thyroid clonotypes (frequency above 0.001) were also detected in blood, suggesting blood repertoires may reflect thyroid immune responses. In cross-validation, a model built on a 13 V-J signature told ophthalmopathy apart from stable hyperthyroidism with about 90% sensitivity and 81% to 82% specificity, and in testing the same model reached 80%/75%.

The CDR3 covers 13 residues, taking in both the cysteine and the phenylalanine. Just CDR3 DNA is preserved here, 39 bases in frame from base 1. The germline ends are 12 bases apart after V is trimmed by 5 bases and J by 4 bases. The germline V gene (reference sequence) specifies SEHNR as CDR1 and FQNEAQ as CDR2. Amplification of TCR beta CDR3 regions was carried out from RNA transcripts. For the first round of RT-PCR on the TCR CDR3, the HTBI primer set was used together with the Qiagen OneStep RT-PCR kit. Libraries were constructed in a second round of multiplex PCR, after which size selection and purification were carried out. Libraries were sequenced paired-end with 100 bp reads on an Illumina HiSeq2000. On the study's bioinformatics: SOAPnuke was used to process the raw data, throwing out any read that contained adapters or uncalled bases, had a mean Phred below 15, or lacked an exact constant-primer or identifier match. High-quality paired reads were merged using COPE v1.2.5, and each unique nucleotide sequence was defined as a clonotype. Clonotypes were aligned to IMGT TRBV, TRBD and TRBJ reference segments using MiTCR v1.1. The analysis was restricted to V-J combinations with a frequency above 0.0001, which together covered about 99% of the repertoires. A TCS score was defined as the ratio between F50 (clonal expansion) and ExV (chaos), using BLOSUM62-based TCRdist between CDR3 peptides within each V-J. Welch's t-statistics and random forest reduced 450 to 600 V-J features to roughly 13, which were used in a naive Bayes classifier (R e1071). TCRdb reprocessing: public reads trimmed at Q25 with fastp, clones called with MiXCR, in-frame beta chains kept. Rows matching on CDR3 protein sequence are summarized as one entry with the most common DNA and genes. The V and J calls follow TCRdb's processing rather than the paper's. The sample records approximately 330,000 distinct CDR3 sequences, around 23% of which are singletons. The biggest ten clones account for roughly 52% of the sample.

This clonotype occurred a few times. Which antigen it targets is not known. No base quality information exists; no much larger clone differs at one position. A patient counted as having stable Graves' hyperthyroidism if no progression to ophthalmopathy occurred over 18 months of follow-up. Hyperthyroidism patients were aged 18 to 65 years and newly diagnosed, with disease duration of less than 2 months. Exclusion was applied to patients with uncontrolled infections, other autoimmune diseases, pregnancy or lactation. Diagnoses relied on clinical symptoms, serum thyroxine and TRAb, thyroid ultrasound and orbital computed tomography. PBMCs were isolated from roughly 10 ml of fresh peripheral blood by Ficoll-Paque density gradient centrifugation. Total RNA was extracted with Trizol reagent, and quality was checked on an Agilent 2100 Bioanalyzer.

Material for sequencing was blood. The source is a woman aged 45-60 years with Graves' hyperthyroidism. The sequence joins TRBV7-9 to TRBJ2-7; the D gene is unclear. The CDR3: CASSNSPAYEQYF. The nucleotide sequence reads TGTGCCAGCAGCAACAGTCCAGCTTACGAGCAGTACTTC. Beyond the CDR3, the reference TRBV7-9 and TRBJ2-7 genes provide the residues; the full variable domain reads: DTGVSQNPRHKITKRGQNVTFRCDPISEHNRLYWYRQTLGQGPEFLTYFQNEAQLEKSRLLSDRFSAERPKGSFSTLEIQRTEQGDSAMYLCASSNSPAYEQYFGPGTRLTVT.